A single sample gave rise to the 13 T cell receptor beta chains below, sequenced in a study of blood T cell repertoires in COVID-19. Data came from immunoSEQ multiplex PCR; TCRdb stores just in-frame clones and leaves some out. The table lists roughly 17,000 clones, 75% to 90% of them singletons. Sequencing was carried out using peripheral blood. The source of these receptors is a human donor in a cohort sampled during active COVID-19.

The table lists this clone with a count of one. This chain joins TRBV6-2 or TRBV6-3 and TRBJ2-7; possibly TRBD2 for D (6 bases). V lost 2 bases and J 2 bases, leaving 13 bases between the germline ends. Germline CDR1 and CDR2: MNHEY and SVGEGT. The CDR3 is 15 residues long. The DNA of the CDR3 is TGTGCCAGCAGTTACGGGCTAGCGTTTACCTACGAGCAGTACTTC. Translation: CASSYGLAFTYEQYF.

The CDR3: CASGDRGLGQPQHF. CDR3 in DNA: TGTGCCAGCGGGGACCGGGGGTTGGGCCAGCCCCAGCATTTT. The V call is TRBV27, the J call TRBJ1-5; D is possibly TRBD1 (5 bases). Germline CDR1 MNHEY, CDR2 SMNVEV (reference sequence). Between the trimmed V and J ends, which lost 8 bases and 7 bases, there was a span of 18 bases. The CDR3 has 14 residues.

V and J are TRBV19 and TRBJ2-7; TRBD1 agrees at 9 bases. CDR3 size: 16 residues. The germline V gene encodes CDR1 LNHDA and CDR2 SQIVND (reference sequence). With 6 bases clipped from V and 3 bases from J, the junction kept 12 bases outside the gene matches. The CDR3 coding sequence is TGTGCCAGTAGGAGGGCCGGGACAGGGATCGTCTACGAGCAGTACTTC. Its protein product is CASRRAGTGIVYEQYF.

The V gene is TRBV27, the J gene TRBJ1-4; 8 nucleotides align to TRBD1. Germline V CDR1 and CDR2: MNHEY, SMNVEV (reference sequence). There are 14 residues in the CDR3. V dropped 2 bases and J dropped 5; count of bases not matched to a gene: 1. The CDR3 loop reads CASSLDRGNEKLFF. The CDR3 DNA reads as TGTGCCAGCAGTTTAGACAGGGGAAATGAAAAACTGTTTTTT. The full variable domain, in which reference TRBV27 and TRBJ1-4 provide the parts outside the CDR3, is EAQVTQNPRYLITVTGKKLTVTCSQNMNHEYMSWYRQDPGLGLRQIYYSMNVEVTDKGDVPEGYKVSRKEKRNFPLILESPSPNQTSLYFCASSLDRGNEKLFFGSGTQLSVL.

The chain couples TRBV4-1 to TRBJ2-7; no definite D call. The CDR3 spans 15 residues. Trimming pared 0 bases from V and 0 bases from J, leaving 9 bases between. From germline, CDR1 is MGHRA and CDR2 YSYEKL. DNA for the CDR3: TGCGCCAGCAGCCAAGAGTGGAGTAGCTCCTACGAGCAGTACTTC. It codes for CASSQEWSSSYEQYF.

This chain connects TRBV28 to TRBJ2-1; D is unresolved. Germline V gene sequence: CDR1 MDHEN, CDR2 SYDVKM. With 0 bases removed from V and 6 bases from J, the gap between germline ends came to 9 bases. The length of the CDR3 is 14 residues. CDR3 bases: TGTGCCAGCAGTTTATGGCACCGAGGCAATGAGCAGTTCTTC. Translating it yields CASSLWHRGNEQFF. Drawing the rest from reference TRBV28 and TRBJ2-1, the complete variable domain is DVKVTQSSRYLVKRTGEKVFLECVQDMDHENMFWYRQDPGLGLRLIYFSYDVKMKEKGDIPEGYSVSREKKERFSLILESASTNQTSMYLCASSLWHRGNEQFFGPGTRLTVL.

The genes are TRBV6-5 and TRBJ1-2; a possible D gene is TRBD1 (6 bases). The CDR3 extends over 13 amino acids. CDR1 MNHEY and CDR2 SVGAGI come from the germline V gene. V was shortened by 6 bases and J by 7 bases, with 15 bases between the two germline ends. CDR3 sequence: CASSPRQEAGYTF. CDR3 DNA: TGTGCCAGCAGCCCCCGACAGGAGGCTGGCTACACCTTC.

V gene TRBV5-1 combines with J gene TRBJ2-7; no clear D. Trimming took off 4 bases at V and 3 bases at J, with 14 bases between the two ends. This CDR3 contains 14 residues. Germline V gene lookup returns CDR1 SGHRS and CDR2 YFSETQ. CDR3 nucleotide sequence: TGCGCCAGCAGCCGGCAGGCTCAAAACTACGAGCAGTACTTC. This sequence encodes CASSRQAQNYEQYF.

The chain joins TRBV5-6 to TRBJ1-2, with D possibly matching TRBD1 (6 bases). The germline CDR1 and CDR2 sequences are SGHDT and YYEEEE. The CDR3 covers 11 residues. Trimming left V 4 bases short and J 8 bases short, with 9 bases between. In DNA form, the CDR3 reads TGTGCCAGCAGCGCAGACAGGGGCTACACCTTC. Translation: CASSADRGYTF.

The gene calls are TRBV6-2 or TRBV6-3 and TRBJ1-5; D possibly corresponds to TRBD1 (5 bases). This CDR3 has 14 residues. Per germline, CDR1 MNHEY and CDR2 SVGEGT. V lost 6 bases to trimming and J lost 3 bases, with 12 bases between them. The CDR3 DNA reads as TGTGCCAGCAGCGCCGGGGGGATCAATCAGCCCCAGCATTTT. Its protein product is CASSAGGINQPQHF.

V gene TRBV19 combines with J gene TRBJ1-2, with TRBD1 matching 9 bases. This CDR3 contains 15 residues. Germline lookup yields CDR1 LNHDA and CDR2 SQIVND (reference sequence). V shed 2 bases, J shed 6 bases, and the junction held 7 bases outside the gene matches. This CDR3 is CASSIPRTGVDGYTF. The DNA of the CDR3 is TGTGCCAGTAGTATACCTCGGACAGGGGTCGATGGCTACACCTTC.

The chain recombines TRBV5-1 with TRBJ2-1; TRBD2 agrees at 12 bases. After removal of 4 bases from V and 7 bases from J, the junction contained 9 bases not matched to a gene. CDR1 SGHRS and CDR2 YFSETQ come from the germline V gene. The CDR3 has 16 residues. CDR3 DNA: TGCGCCAGCAGCCCCAAGGTACTAGCGGGAGGTAATGAGCAGTTCTTC. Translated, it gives CASSPKVLAGGNEQFF.

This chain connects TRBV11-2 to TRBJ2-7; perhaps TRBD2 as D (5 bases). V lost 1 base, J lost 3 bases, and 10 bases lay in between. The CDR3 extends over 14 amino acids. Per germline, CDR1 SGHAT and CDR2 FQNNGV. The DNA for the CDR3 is TGTGCCAGCAGCTTAGGAGGGTCCCTCTACGAGCAGTACTTC. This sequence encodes CASSLGGSLYEQYF. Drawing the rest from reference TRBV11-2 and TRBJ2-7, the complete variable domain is EAGVAQSPRYKIIEKRQSVAFWCNPISGHATLYWYQQILGQGPKLLIQFQNNGVVDDSQLPKDRFSAERLKGVDSTLKIQPAKLEDSAVYLCASSLGGSLYEQYFGPGTRLTVT.